This T cell receptor beta chain stems from a study of vaccination and CD4 T cells after COVID-19. On the study more broadly: Six males and four females constituted the convalescent cohort, two of whom were Hispanic.

Sample time point: late sampling 161 to 241 days after vaccination in a few convalescent patients. Treatment: roughly 10-day PBMC culture with coronavirus spike peptide pools or control peptides (ViraFEST assay). The trim removed 5 bases at V and 0 bases at J, leaving 12 bases unmatched. Germline V gene sequence: CDR1 SGHVS, CDR2 FQNEAQ. The CDR3 has 17 residues. This clonotype has a handful of counts. Its antigen remains unknown. Once obtained from cultured CD4+ T cells, the DNA was sequenced using the Oncomine TCR Beta short-read assay. From cultured CD4+ T cells, genomic DNA was extracted. Via MiXCR, TCRdb re-called the PCR reads, giving one row per CDR3 protein. The sample lists 15,000 to 20,000 distinct CDR3 sequences; roughly 49% were seen once.

The material sequenced was CD4+ T cells from blood, cultured in vitro, taken about 7 months after SARS-CoV-2 vaccination. This sequence originates from a human donor who had recovered from COVID-19. The chain recombines TRBV7-8 with TRBJ2-7, with TRBD1 matching 8 bases. CDR3 coding DNA: TGTGCCAGCAGCCGAAGAGCGAGGACAGGGTTCTCCTACGAGCAGTACTTC. This sequence encodes CASSRRARTGFSYEQYF. Full variable domain (missing parts from reference TRBV7-8 and TRBJ2-7): GAGVSQSPRYKVAKRGQDVALRCDPISGHVSLFWYQQALGQGPEFLTYFQNEAQLDKSGLPSDRFFAERPEGSVSTLKIQRTQQEDSAVYLCASSRRARTGFSYEQYFGPGTRLTVT.